Each of the 29 T cell receptor beta chains below was sequenced from the same sample in a study of blood T cell repertoires in COVID-19. Libraries were prepared by immunoSEQ multiplex PCR; TCRdb keeps only in-frame clonotypes and omits some of them. The profile shows about 290,000 clones, 85% of them singletons. The sequenced sample consisted of peripheral blood. These receptors originate from a woman between 50 and 59 years old with active or convalescent COVID-19.

This clone was detected only once. The chain uses TRBV5-8 and TRBJ1-1; D is perhaps TRBD1 (5 bases). V dropped 2 bases and J dropped 3 bases, with 5 bases sitting between them. The CDR3 extends over 12 amino acids. CDR1 is SGHTS and CDR2 is YDEGEE in the germline V gene. CDR3 loop: CASSFRDTEAFF. In DNA, the CDR3 is TGTGCCAGCAGCTTCAGGGACACTGAAGCTTTCTTT.

This chain joins TRBV5-1 and TRBJ2-1; 8 bases are a match to TRBD2. The CDR3 covers 16 residues. V shed 0 bases and J 5 bases; nucleotides not matched to a gene: 7. CDR1 is SGHRS, CDR2 YFSETQ, per germline. For the CDR3, the DNA is TGCGCCAGCAGCTTGGTTTCGGGAGGGCAGCACAATGAGCAGTTCTTC. Translating gives CASSLVSGGQHNEQFF.

This chain connects TRBV13 to TRBJ1-1, with no clear D. The length of the CDR3 is 11 residues. V shed 2 bases and J shed 7 bases, with 5 bases lying between them. Germline CDR1 PRHDT, CDR2 FYEKMQ (reference sequence). This chain's CDR3 is CASSLRGEAFF. Written as DNA, the CDR3 is TGTGCCAGCAGCTTACGGGGTGAAGCTTTCTTT.

This chain uses TRBV11-2 with TRBJ1-1; 7 nucleotides agree with TRBD1. The length of the CDR3 is 14 residues. Unmatched junction bases numbered 11, after V lost 5 bases and J lost 8 bases. The V gene's germline CDR1 is SGHAT and CDR2 FQNNGV. CDR3 amino acids: CASSPIFGTDEAFF. The CDR3 DNA reads as TGTGCCAGCAGCCCCATTTTCGGGACAGACGAAGCTTTCTTT. The variable domain in full, with the rest retrieved from reference TRBV11-2 and TRBJ1-1, is EAGVAQSPRYKIIEKRQSVAFWCNPISGHATLYWYQQILGQGPKLLIQFQNNGVVDDSQLPKDRFSAERLKGVDSTLKIQPAKLEDSAVYLCASSPIFGTDEAFFGQGTRLTVV.

Here the CDR3 reads CAWSVSSQNIQYF. The CDR3 nucleotides read TGTGCCTGGAGTGTATCGTCTCAAAACATTCAGTACTTC. The chain has TRBV30 and TRBJ2-4; no clear D. Germline CDR1 reads GTSNPN; CDR2 reads SVGIG (reference sequence). Trimming shortened V by 0 bases and J by 5 bases, and 8 bases separated the two germline ends. The CDR3 loop spans 13 amino acids.

V gene TRBV5-4 combines with J gene TRBJ2-3; 10 nucleotides align to TRBD2. The germline gives CDR1 SGHNT, CDR2 YYREEE (reference sequence). The CDR3 runs to 16 residues. V was pared by 1 base and J by 1 base, with 3 bases of the junction left unmatched. Here the CDR3 reads CASSLFLAGGTDTQYF. Written as DNA, the CDR3 is TGTGCCAGCAGCTTGTTCCTAGCGGGGGGCACAGATACGCAGTATTTT.

J is TRBJ2-1 and V is TRBV9; 11 bases agree with TRBD2. The CDR3 sequence is 15 residues long. V trimming: 2 bases; J trimming: 6 bases; junction bases outside the gene matches: 4. Germline V gene sequence: CDR1 SGDLS, CDR2 YYNGEE. The CDR3 is CASSVSGGGGNEQFF. As DNA, the CDR3 is TGTGCCAGCAGCGTTAGCGGGGGGGGCGGCAATGAGCAGTTCTTC.

The chain combines TRBV19 with TRBJ2-1; a weak D match, TRBD2 (5 bases). Trimming cost V 5 bases and J 10 bases, with 15 bases left between them. The CDR3 runs to 13 residues. Germline V lookup: CDR1 LNHDA, CDR2 SQIVND (reference sequence). The CDR3 reads CASSRRMDSEQFF. Here the CDR3 DNA reads TGTGCCAGTAGTCGAAGGATGGACTCCGAGCAGTTCTTC.

This rearrangement joins TRBV11-2 to TRBJ2-5, with D hard to call. CDR3 length: 13 amino acids. The ends were cut back, 5 bases at V and 0 bases at J, with 7 bases in the middle. From germline, CDR1 is SGHAT and CDR2 FQNNGV. The CDR3 here is CASSRVYQETQYF. In DNA, the CDR3 is TGTGCCAGCAGCCGGGTGTACCAAGAGACCCAGTACTTC.

CDR3 protein: CASSAPRLGIGQYF. CDR3 DNA sequence: TGTGCCAGCAGCGCGCCGCGACTAGGAATCGGGCAGTACTTC. J is TRBJ2-7 and V is TRBV11-2; tentative D call: TRBD2 (6 bases). Trimming left V 5 bases short and J 9 bases short, with 20 bases between. Germline V gives CDR1 SGHAT, CDR2 FQNNGV. There are 14 residues in the CDR3.

The chain carries TRBV15 and TRBJ2-1; 10 nucleotides line up with TRBD2. The CDR3 contains 16 residues. The J segment lost 2 bases and the V segment lost 2 bases, leaving 3 bases of the junction unmatched. Germline values: CDR1 LNHNV, CDR2 YYDKDF (reference sequence). CDR3 DNA sequence: TGTGCCACCAGCAGAAGACTAGCGGGTACCTACAATGAGCAGTTCTTC. Translation gives CATSRRLAGTYNEQFF.

The chain is built from TRBV5-1 and TRBJ2-1; TRBD2 is a possible D gene (6 bases). CDR3 length equals 16 residues. Trimming removed 4 bases at V and 0 bases at J, with 14 bases between. Germline assignment: CDR1 SGHRS and CDR2 YFSETQ. This CDR3 reads CASSPGLLSSYNEQFF. The CDR3 coding sequence is TGCGCCAGCAGCCCGGGACTGTTGAGCTCCTACAATGAGCAGTTCTTC.

CDR3 amino acids: CASSLPTRNTEAFF. In DNA form, the CDR3 reads TGTGCCAGCAGCCTCCCGACACGGAACACTGAAGCTTTCTTT. The genes are TRBV5-6 and TRBJ1-1, with D hard to call. Trimming stripped 4 bases from V and 1 base from J, with 11 bases between. There are 14 residues in the CDR3. The V gene's germline CDR1 is SGHDT and CDR2 YYEEEE.

The chain links TRBV7-3 to TRBJ1-1; D perhaps matches TRBD1 (6 bases). The CDR3 has 15 residues. Germline CDR1 is SGHTA and CDR2 is FQGTGA. Trimming removed 2 bases from V and 5 bases from J, with 15 bases in between. The chain's CDR3 is CASSLRQGLGTEAFF. In DNA, the CDR3 is TGTGCCAGCAGCTTACGTCAGGGGCTCGGTACTGAAGCTTTCTTT.

This clone appeared once. The rearrangement joins TRBV4-1 to TRBJ2-5, with 12 bases matching TRBD2. The CDR3 has 16 residues. Germline CDR1 reads MGHRA; CDR2 reads YSYEKL. V was clipped by 0 bases and J by 5 bases; unmatched bases: 4. The CDR3 here is CASSQDILAGGETQYF. The CDR3 nucleotides read TGCGCCAGCAGCCAAGATATACTAGCGGGAGGTGAGACCCAGTACTTC.

The J gene is TRBJ1-2, the V gene TRBV5-4; D is perhaps TRBD1 (5 bases). From germline, CDR1 is SGHNT and CDR2 YYREEE (reference sequence). The V and J ends lost 2 bases and 4 bases respectively, with 12 bases between them. CDR3 length equals 14 residues. The CDR3 DNA follows: TGTGCCAGCAGCTTTTCCGGCGGGGGCTATGGCTACACCTTC. It encodes CASSFSGGGYGYTF. Based on the CDR3 plus reference TRBV5-4 and TRBJ1-2, the full variable domain is ETGVTQSPTHLIKTRGQQVTLRCSSQSGHNTVSWYQQALGQGPQFIFQYYREEENGRGNFPPRFSGLQFPNYSSELNVNALELDDSALYLCASSFSGGGYGYTFGSGTRLTVV.

The genes are TRBV5-1 and TRBJ2-2, with a tentative D call TRBD1 (5 bases). CDR3 size: 14 residues. V dropped 5 bases and J dropped 4 bases, with 12 bases sitting between them. CDR1 and CDR2 from the germline V gene are SGHRS and YFSETQ. DNA for the CDR3: TGCGCCAGCAGGGGTTCAGGGCGCACCGGGGAGCTGTTTTTT. Residues: CASRGSGRTGELFF.

The chain is built from TRBV3-1 (or the pseudogene TRBV3-2) and TRBJ1-3, with TRBD1 as a possible D gene (5 bases). V was clipped by 5 bases and J by 0 bases, with 20 bases between them. Germline V gene lookup returns CDR1 LGHDT and CDR2 YNNKEL (reference sequence). The CDR3 is made up of 18 amino acids. CDR3 residues: CASSAGTWTLSSGNTIYF. CDR3 DNA: TGTGCCAGCAGCGCGGGGACTTGGACCCTGAGCTCTGGAAACACCATATATTTT.

In this sample, this clone turned up a few times. The chain recombines TRBV3-1 (or the pseudogene TRBV3-2) with TRBJ1-4; tentative D call: TRBD1 (6 bases). The CDR3 consists of 17 residues. Germline CDR1 LGHDT, CDR2 YNNKEL (reference sequence). V gave up 1 base and J gave up 8 bases, with 20 bases separating them. CDR3 in DNA: TGTGCCAGCAGCCAAGCAAAGAGGGGGAGTCTGAGGGAAAAACTGTTTTTT. It is translated as CASSQAKRGSLREKLFF.

The CDR3 nucleotides are TGTGCCTGGAAACGACGGGGGATAAACTCTGGAAACACTAGAAACACCATATATTTT. Encoded protein: CAWKRRGINSGNTRNTIYF. The V gene is TRBV30, the J gene TRBJ1-3, with a tentative D call TRBD1 (5 bases). The V end lost 4 bases, the J end lost 5 bases, and 30 bases lay between the germline ends. This CDR3 is built from 19 residues. From germline, CDR1 is GTSNPN and CDR2 SVGIG (reference sequence). Drawing the rest from reference TRBV30 and TRBJ1-3, the complete variable domain is SQTIHQWPATLVQPVGSPLSLECTVEGTSNPNLYWYRQAAGRGLQLLFYSVGIGQISSEVPQNLSASRPQDRQFILSSKKLLLSDSGFYLCAWKRRGINSGNTRNTIYFGEGSWLTVV.

The chain links TRBV5-6 to TRBJ2-5, with TRBD2 matching 16 bases. The CDR3 has 17 residues. V shed 4 bases, J shed 2 bases, and the junction held 5 bases outside the gene matches. Germline lookup yields CDR1 SGHDT and CDR2 YYEEEE. CDR3 DNA: TGTGCCAGCAGCAGGGGACTAGCGGGAGGGCCTCAAGAGACCCAGTACTTC. Protein sequence: CASSRGLAGGPQETQYF.

Regarding this clone: The same CDR3 also results from other DNA sequences found in this sample. The V gene is TRBV19, the J gene TRBJ1-2, with no clear D. The CDR3 is 12 amino acids. CDR1 LNHDA and CDR2 SQIVND come from the germline V gene (reference sequence). Trimming left V 7 bases short and J 2 bases short, with 8 bases between. The CDR3 protein is CASTHRNYGYTF. The CDR3, as DNA: TGTGCCAGTACTCACAGAAACTATGGCTACACCTTC.

The chain joins TRBV28 to TRBJ1-6; D not resolved. Trimming removed 3 bases from V and 0 bases from J, with 6 bases in between. This CDR3 has 15 amino acids. Per the germline V gene, CDR1 is MDHEN and CDR2 is SYDVKM. CDR3 residues: CASSFGSSYNSPLHF. The CDR3 DNA reads as TGTGCCAGCAGTTTCGGGAGCTCCTATAATTCACCCCTCCACTTT.

The chain is built from TRBV7-9 and TRBJ2-3; D is perhaps TRBD2 (6 bases). Germline CDR1 SEHNR, CDR2 FQNEAQ (reference sequence). V gave up 1 base and J gave up 5 bases, with 16 bases separating them. The CDR3 has 16 residues. The CDR3 DNA follows: TGTGCCAGCAGCTTAGAAGCGGGCCTCCGGGGAGATACGCAGTATTTT. Translated, it gives CASSLEAGLRGDTQYF. Variable domain in full (rest from reference TRBV7-9 and TRBJ2-3): DTGVSQNPRHKITKRGQNVTFRCDPISEHNRLYWYRQTLGQGPEFLTYFQNEAQLEKSRLLSDRFSAERPKGSFSTLEIQRTEQGDSAMYLCASSLEAGLRGDTQYFGPGTRLTVL.

The chain couples TRBV4-1 to TRBJ1-2; the match to TRBD1 covers 10 bases. Germline values: CDR1 MGHRA, CDR2 YSYEKL. The V gene end was trimmed by 4 bases and the J gene end by 4 bases; junction bases not matched to a gene: 6. The CDR3 runs 15 residues. DNA for the CDR3: TGCGCCAGCAGCCCACCGGGACAGGGGCTCTATGGCTACACCTTC. Translated: CASSPPGQGLYGYTF.

The chain recombines TRBV29-1 with TRBJ2-1; TRBD1 aligns across 9 bases. CDR1 SQVTM and CDR2 ANQGSEA come from the germline V gene. The CDR3 sequence is 15 residues long. V lost 3 bases and J lost 0; bases outside the gene matches: 3. CDR3 amino acids: CSVDMTGGSYNEQFF. The CDR3 nucleotides read TGCAGCGTTGATATGACAGGGGGCTCCTACAATGAGCAGTTCTTC.

The CDR3: CASSLTRGDKNIQYF. Here the CDR3 DNA reads TGTGCCAGCAGCTTAACTCGCGGGGACAAAAACATTCAGTACTTC. The chain recombines TRBV7-6 with TRBJ2-4; maybe TRBD2 (6 bases). In germline, CDR1 is SGHVS, CDR2 FNYEAQ. The CDR3 has 15 amino acids. The V gene lost 2 bases and the J gene lost 3 bases, with 11 bases spanning the gap.

The chain recombines TRBV11-2 with TRBJ2-1; D is possibly TRBD2 (5 bases). Germline V lookup: CDR1 SGHAT, CDR2 FQNNGV. This CDR3 contains 16 residues. Trimming left V 6 bases short and J 5 bases short, with 20 bases between. The CDR3 DNA reads TGTGCCAGCAGGGATATACCGGGATCAAATAACAATGAGCAGTTCTTC. Residues: CASRDIPGSNNNEQFF.

In this sample, this clone turned up once. The chain is built from TRBV27 and TRBJ1-4; possibly TRBD1 for D (5 bases). The CDR3 has 14 amino acids. The germline V gene encodes CDR1 MNHEY and CDR2 SMNVEV (reference sequence). The germline V and J ends were trimmed by 2 bases and 8 bases, with 12 bases remaining between them. DNA of the CDR3: TGTGCCAGCAGTTTAGGGGCAACGGGCGAAAAACTGTTTTTT. Translated: CASSLGATGEKLFF.